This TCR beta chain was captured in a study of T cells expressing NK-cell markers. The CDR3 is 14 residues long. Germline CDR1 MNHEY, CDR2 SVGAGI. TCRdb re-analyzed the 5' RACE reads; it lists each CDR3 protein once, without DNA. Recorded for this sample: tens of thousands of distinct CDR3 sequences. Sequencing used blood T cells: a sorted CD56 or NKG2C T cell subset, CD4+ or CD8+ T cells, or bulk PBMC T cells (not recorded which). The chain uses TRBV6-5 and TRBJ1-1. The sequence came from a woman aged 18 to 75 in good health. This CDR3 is CASSFVPRSPEAFF.